The count of the clone carrying this T cell receptor beta chain is one. This specimen belongs to a study of T cells in tumors after PD-1 blockade. Libraries were prepared by immunoSEQ multiplex PCR; TCRdb keeps only in-frame clonotypes and omits some of them. The sample records about 33,000 clones, over 75% being singletons. Trimming removed 10 bases from V and 1 base from J, with 14 bases in between. Germline V gene sequence: CDR1 MNHEY, CDR2 SVGAGI. The CDR3 length is 14 residues. The chain carries TRBV6-5 and TRBJ1-3; D unresolved. The clonotype was recovered from a human donor with basal cell carcinoma. The sequences come from PBMCs, collected before anti-PD-1 treatment. CDR3 region: CATALDTSGNTIYF. The CDR3 DNA reads TGTGCCACCGCCCTCGACACTTCTGGAAACACCATATATTTT.